The clone carrying this T cell receptor beta chain was seen just once. The antigen is not known. The V and J ends lost 3 bases and 6 bases respectively, with 15 bases between them. From germline, CDR1 is DFQATT and CDR2 SNEGSKA (reference sequence). The CDR3 sequence is 13 residues long. The sample originates from a study of glioma-infiltrating T cells. Study-wide results and caveats: Gliomas, especially low-grade, showed above-expected tissue-blood divergence; non-neoplastic patients showed below.

Amplification of TCR alpha and beta CDR3 regions from RNA used iRepertoire nested multiplex PCR. Input was roughly 95-450 ng of tissue mRNA or PBMC total RNA. TCRdb recomputed calls from the multiplex PCR reads with MiXCR, one row per CDR3 protein. Of about 140,000 distinct CDR3 sequences listed, roughly 43% are singletons. The sample was glioma tissue, nonneoplastic brain tissue, or PBMCs (not recorded which). V is TRBV20-1 and J is TRBJ2-7; weak D call: TRBD2 (5 bases). This TCR derives from a human donor with low-grade glioma or glioblastoma, undergoing nonglioma brain surgery, or in good health (not recorded which). The CDR3 sequence is CSASREIDSEQYF. DNA for the CDR3: TGCAGTGCTAGCCGGGAAATTGATTCCGAGCAGTACTTC.